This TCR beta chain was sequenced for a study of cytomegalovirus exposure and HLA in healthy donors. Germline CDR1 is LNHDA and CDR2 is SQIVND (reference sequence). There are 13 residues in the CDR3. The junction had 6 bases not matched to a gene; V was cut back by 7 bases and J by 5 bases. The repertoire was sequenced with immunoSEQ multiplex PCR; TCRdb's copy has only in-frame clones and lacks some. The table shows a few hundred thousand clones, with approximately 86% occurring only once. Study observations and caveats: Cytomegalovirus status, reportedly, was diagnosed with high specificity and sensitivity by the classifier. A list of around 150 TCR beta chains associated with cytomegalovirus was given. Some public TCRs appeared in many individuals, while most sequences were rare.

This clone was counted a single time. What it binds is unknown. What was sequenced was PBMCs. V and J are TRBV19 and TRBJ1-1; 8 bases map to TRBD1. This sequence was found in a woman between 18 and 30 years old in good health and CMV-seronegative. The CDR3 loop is CASTLQGATEAFF. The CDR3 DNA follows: TGTGCCAGTACACTCCAGGGGGCAACTGAAGCTTTCTTT.